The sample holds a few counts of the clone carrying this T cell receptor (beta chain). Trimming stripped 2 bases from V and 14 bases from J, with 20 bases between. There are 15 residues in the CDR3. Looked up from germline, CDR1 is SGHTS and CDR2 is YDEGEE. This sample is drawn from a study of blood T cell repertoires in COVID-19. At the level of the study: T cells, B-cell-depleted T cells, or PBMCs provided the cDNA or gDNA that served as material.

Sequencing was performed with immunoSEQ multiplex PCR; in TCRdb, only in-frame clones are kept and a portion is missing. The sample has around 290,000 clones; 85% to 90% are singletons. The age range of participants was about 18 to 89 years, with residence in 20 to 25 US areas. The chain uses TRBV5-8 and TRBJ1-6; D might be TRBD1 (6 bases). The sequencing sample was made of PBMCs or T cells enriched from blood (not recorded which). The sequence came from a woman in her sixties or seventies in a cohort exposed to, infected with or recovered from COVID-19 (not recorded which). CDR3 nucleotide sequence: TGTGCCAGCAGCTTAGGCGACAGGCCCGATGGGACCCTCCACTTT. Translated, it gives CASSLGDRPDGTLHF.